One and the same sample provided the 6 T cell receptor beta chains below, sequenced in a study of T cell responses to AZD1222 COVID-19 vaccine. Clones were sequenced by immunoSEQ multiplex PCR, and TCRdb holds only the in-frame ones, with some missing. The data show about 140,000 clones, about 92% seen once. The sample in question was peripheral blood, obtained on day 0 of AZD1222 vaccination. The receptors derive from an adult in good health.

V gene TRBV20-1 combines with J gene TRBJ2-3; D is unclear. Germline V gives CDR1 DFQATT, CDR2 SNEGSKA (reference sequence). The CDR3 has 11 amino acids. With 2 bases removed from V and 6 bases from J, the gap between germline ends came to 6 bases. The CDR3 DNA sequence: TGCAGTGCTAGAATACGGGATACGCAGTATTTT. Translation: CSARIRDTQYF.

The chain recombines TRBV6-5 with TRBJ2-1; TRBD1 aligns across 8 bases. This CDR3 has 14 residues. Germline CDR1 and CDR2: MNHEY and SVGAGI. The V and J ends lost 7 bases and 9 bases, in that order; junction bases with no gene match: 11. The CDR3 region is CASTWTGIFVEQFF. In DNA form, the CDR3 reads TGTGCCAGCACTTGGACAGGGATTTTTGTTGAGCAGTTCTTC.

The chain couples TRBV19 to TRBJ1-2, with no clear D. This CDR3 has 12 residues. CDR1 LNHDA and CDR2 SQIVND come from the germline V gene (reference sequence). V lost 9 bases, J lost 7 bases, and 15 bases lay in between. The CDR3 reads CASTGPLVGYTF. CDR3 bases: TGTGCCAGCACCGGGCCTCTGGTTGGCTACACCTTC.

The genes are TRBV7-2 and TRBJ1-2; 8 bases are shared with TRBD1. The CDR3 consists of 16 residues. In germline, CDR1 is SGHTA, CDR2 FQGNSA. Losses at the gene ends were 4 bases for V and 4 bases for J; bases not matched to a gene: 11. The CDR3 region is CASSYWTGQPLYGYTF. In nucleotides, the CDR3 is TGTGCCAGCAGCTACTGGACAGGGCAACCGCTCTATGGCTACACCTTC. The complete variable domain, with remaining parts taken from reference TRBV7-2 and TRBJ1-2, reads GAGVSQSPSNKVTEKGKDVELRCDPISGHTALYWYRQSLGQGLEFLIYFQGNSAPDKSGLPSDRFSAERTGGSVSTLTIQRTQQEDSAVYLCASSYWTGQPLYGYTFGSGTRLTVV.

This chain uses TRBV15 with TRBJ1-1, with D maybe TRBD1 (5 bases). Germline V CDR1 and CDR2: LNHNV, YYDKDF (reference sequence). The CDR3 contains 15 residues. V lost 0 bases and J 1 base, leaving 9 bases between the germline ends. The CDR3 DNA follows: TGTGCCACCAGCAGAGAATGGGGGGGGAACACTGAAGCTTTCTTT. This gives the protein CATSREWGGNTEAFF.

The chain has TRBV4-1 and TRBJ2-3; 13 bases are a match to TRBD2. The CDR3 extends over 16 amino acids. Germline loops: CDR1 MGHRA, CDR2 YSYEKL. The V and J ends lost 1 base and 4 bases, in that order; junction bases with no gene match: 2. CDR3 bases: TGCGCCAGCAGCCAAGGGACTAGCGGGGGAGCAGATACGCAGTATTTT. It encodes CASSQGTSGGADTQYF.